This T cell receptor beta chain was sequenced for a study of OX40 agonist ivuxolimab in advanced cancers. Study in general: Patients received the agonistic anti-OX40 (CD134) antibody ivuxolimab. Melanoma, hepatocellular carcinoma, head and neck or renal cell cancer occurred in dose-escalation patients. A mean age of roughly 60 years, range about 20 to 85, was recorded, and over 65% were male. Notes on the study in general: The authors also found low normalized T-cell clonal expansion in some nonresponders.

Measured with immunoSEQ multiplex PCR; TCRdb has only the in-frame clones, and not every one. The data show almost 70,000 clones, 89% seen once. The V gene's germline CDR1 is SGHTA and CDR2 FQGNSA. The CDR3 is 15 amino acids. Trimming at V came to 7 bases and at J to 4 bases, leaving 9 bases not matched to a gene. This clone was detected only once. Its target is unknown. The chain carries TRBV7-2 and TRBJ2-7, with 11 bases matching TRBD2. This TCR was sampled from an adult with an advanced solid tumor such as melanoma, head and neck, liver or kidney cancer. The specimen comprised CD4+ or CD8+ T cells sorted from blood, sampled in a trial of the OX40 agonist ivuxolimab. The DNA of the CDR3 is TGTGCCAGCAACGAACTAGCGGGAGTGGCATACGAGCAGTACTTC. Translated: CASNELAGVAYEQYF.